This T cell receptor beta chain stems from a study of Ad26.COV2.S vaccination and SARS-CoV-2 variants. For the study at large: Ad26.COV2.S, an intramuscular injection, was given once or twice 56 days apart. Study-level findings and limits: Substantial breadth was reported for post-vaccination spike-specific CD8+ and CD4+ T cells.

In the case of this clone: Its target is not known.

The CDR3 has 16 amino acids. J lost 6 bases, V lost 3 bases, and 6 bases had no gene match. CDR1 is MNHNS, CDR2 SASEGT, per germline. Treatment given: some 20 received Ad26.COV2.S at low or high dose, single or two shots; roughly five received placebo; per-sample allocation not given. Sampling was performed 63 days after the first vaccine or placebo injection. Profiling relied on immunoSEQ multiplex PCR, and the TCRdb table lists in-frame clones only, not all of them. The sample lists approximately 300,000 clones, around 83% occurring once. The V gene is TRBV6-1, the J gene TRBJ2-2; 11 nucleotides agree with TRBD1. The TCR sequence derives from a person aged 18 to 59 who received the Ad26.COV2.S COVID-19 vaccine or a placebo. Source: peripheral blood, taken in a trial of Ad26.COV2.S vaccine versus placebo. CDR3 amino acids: CASSDRDRGFPGELFF. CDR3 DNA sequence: TGTGCCAGCAGTGACCGGGACAGGGGGTTCCCCGGGGAGCTGTTTTTT.